The 14 T cell receptor beta chains listed next were all sequenced from one sample in a study of blood T cell repertoires in COVID-19. Method: immunoSEQ multiplex PCR; TCRdb's copy keeps in-frame clones and lacks some. Of about 170,000 clones listed, roughly nine tenths are singletons. The material sequenced was peripheral blood. The receptors stem from a man aged 55 to 70 with acute or convalescent COVID-19.

The CDR3 DNA reads TGTGCCAGCTCACCACCCAACTTAGGGGGCCGATCGACCCGGGCTTTCTTT. It encodes CASSPPNLGGRSTRAFF. The chain uses TRBV18 and TRBJ1-1, with 7 nucleotides matching TRBD1. The CDR3 has 17 amino acids. The J segment lost 11 bases and the V segment lost 0 bases, leaving 18 bases of the junction unmatched. CDR1 KGHSH and CDR2 LQKENI come from the germline V gene.

The chain joins TRBV10-3 to TRBJ1-2; TRBD1 agrees at 8 bases. The junction had 4 bases not matched to a gene; V was cut back by 5 bases and J by 2 bases. CDR3 length: 14 residues. Germline V CDR1 and CDR2: ENHRY, SYGVKD. The CDR3 sequence: CAISLQGENYGYTF. The CDR3 DNA follows: TGTGCCATCAGTCTACAGGGGGAAAACTATGGCTACACCTTC.

This clone has more than one count but fewer than ten. V and J are TRBV19 and TRBJ1-5; TRBD1 matches at 8 bases. CDR1 and CDR2 (germline): LNHDA, SQIVND (reference sequence). The CDR3 has 12 residues. Trimming at V came to 5 bases and at J to 11 bases, leaving 5 bases not matched to a gene. CDR3 residues: CASSDRGQAQHF. The CDR3 DNA reads as TGTGCCAGTAGTGACAGGGGTCAAGCCCAGCATTTT.

The chain is built from TRBV24-1 and TRBJ2-3; 7 bases line up with TRBD2. V lost 9 bases, J lost 1 base, and 9 bases stayed unmatched. The CDR3 has 15 amino acids. Germline lookup yields CDR1 KGHDR and CDR2 SFDVKD. CDR3 nucleotide sequence: TGTGCCACCGGACCCCCTAGCGGAGGCACAGATACGCAGTATTTT. Protein product: CATGPPSGGTDTQYF.

The CDR3 sequence is CASSSYEGEQYV. For the CDR3, the DNA is TGTGCCAGTAGTTCTTATGAGGGCGAGCAGTACGTC. V and J are TRBV19 and TRBJ2-7; D may be TRBD2 (5 bases). Germline values: CDR1 LNHDA, CDR2 SQIVND (reference sequence). The CDR3 is 12 residues long. V was cut by 5 bases and J by 6 bases, with 11 bases left in between.

The J gene is TRBJ1-2, the V gene TRBV3-1 (or the pseudogene TRBV3-2), with 7 bases aligning to TRBD1. Looked up from germline, CDR1 is LGHDT and CDR2 is YNNKEL (reference sequence). The CDR3 loop spans 13 amino acids. Germline trimming cut 2 bases from V and 4 bases from J; bases unmatched to any gene: 1. CDR3 bases: TGTGCCAGCAGCCAAAGGGACAGCTATGGCTACACCTTC. This codes for CASSQRDSYGYTF.

This chain joins TRBV6-5 and TRBJ2-2; TRBD1 matches at 7 bases. Germline V lookup: CDR1 MNHEY, CDR2 SVGAGI. CDR3 length: 15 amino acids. V trimming: 6 bases; J trimming: 0 bases; junction bases outside the gene matches: 4. CDR3 DNA sequence: TGTGCCAGCAGACCCGACAGGGCGAACACCGGGGAGCTGTTTTTT. Translated: CASRPDRANTGELFF.

The chain combines TRBV18 with TRBJ1-6; a possible D gene is TRBD1 (5 bases). Germline V gene data show CDR1 as KGHSH and CDR2 as LQKENI. The CDR3 extends over 14 amino acids. V lost 2 bases, J lost 9 bases, and 11 bases lay in between. CDR3 amino acids: CASSPGQGGSPLHF. The CDR3 nucleotides are TGTGCCAGCTCACCAGGTCAGGGTGGTTCACCCCTCCACTTT. The whole variable domain, remainder taken from reference TRBV18 and TRBJ1-6, is NAGVMQNPRHLVRRRGQEARLRCSPMKGHSHVYWYRQLPEEGLKFMVYLQKENIIDESGMPKERFSAEFPKEGPSILRIQQVVRGDSAAYFCASSPGQGGSPLHFGNGTRLTVT.

This clone was observed once. The rearrangement uses TRBV27 and TRBJ2-3; 12 bases align to TRBD2. V lost 5 bases and J lost 6; bases outside the gene matches: 9. CDR1 is MNHEY and CDR2 is SMNVEV in the germline V gene (reference sequence). This CDR3 spans 16 amino acids. CDR3 bases: TGTGCCAGCAGTACCCCCCGACTAGCGGGAGAGGATACGCAGTATTTT. It is translated as CASSTPRLAGEDTQYF.

In DNA, the CDR3 is TGTGCCAGCAGCTCCCCCGGGACAGGTATCTACGAGCAGTACGTC. Its protein is CASSSPGTGIYEQYV. The chain recombines TRBV11-2 with TRBJ2-7; 8 bases line up with TRBD1. The germline V gene encodes CDR1 SGHAT and CDR2 FQNNGV. V was clipped by 4 bases and J by 3 bases; unmatched bases: 8. The CDR3 is 15 amino acids.

This chain's CDR3 is CASSSSPTGRVAGYTF. In DNA form, the CDR3 reads TGTGCCAGCAGTTCCTCACCGACAGGGCGGGTGGCTGGCTACACCTTC. The gene calls are TRBV6-5 and TRBJ1-2, with 7 bases lining up with TRBD1. The CDR3 runs 16 residues. CDR1 and CDR2 (germline): MNHEY, SVGAGI. The J segment lost 7 bases and the V segment lost 4 bases, leaving 15 bases of the junction unmatched.

CDR3 protein: CATSDLGQGNGYTF. The CDR3 nucleotides read TGTGCCACCAGTGACTTGGGACAGGGGAATGGCTACACCTTC. The rearrangement uses TRBV24-1 and TRBJ1-2, with 10 nucleotides matching TRBD1. The junction had 4 bases not matched to a gene; V was cut back by 4 bases and J by 6 bases. The germline CDR1 and CDR2 sequences are KGHDR and SFDVKD. The CDR3 extends over 14 amino acids.

V gene TRBV4-2 combines with J gene TRBJ2-1; 7 bases agree with TRBD2. Losses at the gene ends were 0 bases for V and 7 bases for J; bases not matched to a gene: 0. Germline CDR1 is LGHNA and CDR2 is YNFKEQ. The CDR3 has 13 amino acids. The CDR3 bases are TGTGCCAGCAGCCAAGAGGGACTAAATGAGCAGTTCTTC. It specifies CASSQEGLNEQFF.

The chain recombines TRBV18 with TRBJ1-1; 10 bases agree with TRBD1. The CDR3 sequence is 16 residues long. V lost 1 base and J lost 2; bases outside the gene matches: 4. The germline V gene has CDR1 KGHSH and CDR2 LQKENI. The CDR3 spells CASSPRQGASNTEAFF. The CDR3 region has the DNA TGTGCCAGCTCACCACGACAGGGGGCAAGTAACACTGAAGCTTTCTTT.